The rows below give T cell receptor beta chains drawn from one sample of a study of blood T cell repertoires in COVID-19. The data were produced by immunoSEQ multiplex PCR, yet TCRdb's version contains in-frame clones alone and is incomplete. The sample holds 110,000 or so clones; around 81% are singletons and the top ten take 8% to 9.5%. Sequenced material: peripheral blood. The receptors were sampled from a woman in her 70s with acute or convalescent COVID-19. Both conserved end residues are part of each CDR3.

j_gene,v_gene,CDR3aa
TRBJ2-4,TRBV28,CASRQVLAKNIQYF
TRBJ2-3,TRBV2,CASSRGVNTQYF
TRBJ2-7,TRBV28,CASTQRRLASYEQYF
TRBJ2-5,TRBV18,CASSPPGTGGFGKTQYF
TRBJ2-3,TRBV18,CASSPYVGSGTDTQYF
TRBJ2-7,TRBV30,CAWSLGGEQYF
TRBJ2-2,TRBV5-4,CASSVQGAGGELFF
TRBJ1-1,TRBV7-2,CASSLVPGGTEAFF
TRBJ1-6,TRBV19,CASSIRTGGNSPLHF
TRBJ2-1,TRBV6-6,CATRTSGRASGEQFF
TRBJ2-7,TRBV6-1,CASSEPSGIYEQYF
TRBJ2-3,TRBV5-6,CASRETSGPTDTQYF
TRBJ1-3,TRBV7-6,CASSPQPTDSGNTIYF
TRBJ2-5,TRBV6-2/TRBV6-3,CASSSTTSGRGQETQYF
TRBJ2-3,TRBV7-2,CASSLLAGSFTDTQYF
TRBJ1-4,TRBV18,CASSPLGTVEEKLFF